These T cell receptor beta chains were read from a single sample in a study of blood T cell repertoires in COVID-19. The protocol was immunoSEQ multiplex PCR, while the TCRdb copy is restricted to in-frame clones and leaves out a portion. Of approximately 200,000 clones in the sample, 87% are singletons; the top ten hold approximately 6.2%. Material: peripheral blood. These TCRs come from a man aged 60 to 75 who had recovered from COVID-19. Each CDR3 is given with its conserved first and last residue. Each record gives: V gene, clone size, J gene, D gene, CDR3 protein, CDR3 DNA. The D gene is left open where the match is weak. Only some rows state a clone size, as once, few, many or a class for expanded clones.

TRBV6-6	-	TRBJ1-2	TRBD1	CASSPATGPYGYTF	TGTGCCAGCAGCCCCGCGACAGGGCCTTATGGCTACACCTTC
TRBV24-1	-	TRBJ2-3	TRBD1	CATSDSTGQGPEGTQYF	TGTGCCACCAGTGATTCGACTGGACAGGGCCCGGAGGGTACGCAGTATTTT
TRBV19	once	TRBJ1-1	TRBD1	CASSIVLGQGAYTEAFF	TGTGCCAGTAGTATAGTCCTCGGACAGGGGGCGTATACTGAAGCTTTCTTT
TRBV27	-	TRBJ1-4	-	CASSPIATNEKLFF	TGTGCCAGCAGTCCTATTGCAACTAATGAAAAACTGTTTTTT
TRBV5-4	-	TRBJ2-1	TRBD1	CASSLGGGPIYNEQFF	TGTGCCAGCAGCTTGGGAGGGGGCCCCATCTACAATGAGCAGTTCTTC
TRBV5-5	-	TRBJ1-3	-	CASSPQPNSGNTIYF	TGTGCCAGCAGCCCACAGCCGAACTCTGGAAACACCATATATTTT
TRBV6-5	once	TRBJ2-1	TRBD2	CASSSGASGGLEQFF	TGTGCCAGCAGTTCCGGGGCTAGCGGGGGGTTGGAGCAGTTCTTC
TRBV30	-	TRBJ1-3	-	CAWSQGQKSSGNTIYF	TGTGCCTGGAGTCAGGGTCAGAAAAGCTCTGGAAACACCATATATTTT
TRBV10-1	-	TRBJ2-3	TRBD1	CASEWRGDRSTPQRGTDTQYF	TGCGCCAGCGAGTGGCGCGGGGACAGGTCTACGCCTCAGAGGGGGACAGATACGCAGTATTTT
TRBV28	-	TRBJ2-7	-	CASSLIGLKQYF	TGTGCCAGCAGTTTAATAGGACTGAAGCAGTACTTC
TRBV18	-	TRBJ2-5	-	CASSLAEETQYF	TGTGCCAGCTCGCTGGCTGAAGAGACCCAGTACTTC
TRBV5-8	-	TRBJ2-1	TRBD2	CASSQGLAGIYNEQFF	TGTGCCAGCAGCCAGGGACTAGCGGGGATATACAATGAGCAGTTCTTC
TRBV9	-	TRBJ2-3	-	CASSVVADTQYF	TGTGCCAGCAGCGTAGTAGCAGATACGCAGTATTTT
TRBV10-2	few	TRBJ1-1	-	CASSELGGRGEAFF	TGCGCCAGCAGTGAGTTAGGGGGAAGGGGGGAAGCTTTCTTT
TRBV7-3	-	TRBJ1-2	-	CASSPQGGDGGYTF	TGTGCCAGCAGCCCTCAGGGAGGGGATGGTGGCTACACCTTC
TRBV18	-	TRBJ2-5	-	CATSPGDQETQYF	TGTGCCACCTCACCCGGGGACCAAGAGACCCAGTACTTC
TRBV5-4	-	TRBJ2-3	TRBD1	CASTTGYRGRADTQYF	TGTGCCAGCACCACCGGATACAGGGGGCGGGCGGATACGCAGTATTTT
TRBV11-2	-	TRBJ1-4	-	CASSLVLQGEGEKLFF	TGTGCCAGCAGCTTAGTCCTACAGGGTGAGGGTGAAAAACTGTTTTTT
TRBV7-6	-	TRBJ2-3	-	CASSLGQGPDTQYF	TGTGCCAGCAGCCTAGGGCAGGGCCCAGATACGCAGTATTTT
TRBV19	-	TRBJ1-2	-	CASRGADYGYTF	TGTGCCAGTAGGGGCGCAGACTATGGCTACACCTTC
TRBV10-1	-	TRBJ2-1	-	CASSEFSGSYNEQFF	TGCGCCAGCAGTGAATTTAGCGGTTCCTACAATGAGCAGTTCTTC
TRBV9	-	TRBJ2-7	TRBD1	CASSGRTGGGGEQYF	TGTGCCAGCAGCGGCCGGACAGGGGGCGGAGGCGAGCAGTACTTC
TRBV10-1	-	TRBJ1-5	-	CASSESGHQPQHF	TGCGCCAGCAGTGAGTCGGGGCATCAGCCCCAGCATTTT
TRBV9	-	TRBJ1-5	-	CASSTGSGLDQPQHF	TGTGCCAGCAGTACCGGAAGCGGTTTAGATCAGCCCCAGCATTTT
TRBV10-3	-	TRBJ2-2	-	CAISDRGLGTGELFF	TGTGCCATCAGTGATAGGGGTCTGGGCACCGGGGAGCTGTTTTTT
TRBV7-9	-	TRBJ2-7	TRBD2	CASSYLAGLVDEQYF	TGTGCCAGCAGCTATTTAGCGGGGTTGGTAGACGAGCAGTACTTC
TRBV24-1	once	TRBJ2-6	TRBD1	CATSSGQGFSGANVLTF	TGTGCCACCAGTTCAGGACAGGGGTTCTCTGGGGCCAACGTCCTGACTTTC
TRBV6-6	-	TRBJ1-2	-	CASGGDNYGYTF	TGTGCCAGCGGAGGGGACAACTATGGCTACACCTTC
TRBV14	-	TRBJ1-1	-	CASSLTGTSNGEAFF	TGTGCCAGCAGCCTCACAGGGACATCGAACGGTGAAGCTTTCTTT
TRBV30	-	TRBJ2-6	-	CAWKGSRLQGAGANVLTF	TGTGCCTGGAAAGGTTCGAGACTACAGGGAGCTGGGGCCAACGTCCTGACTTTC
TRBV9	-	TRBJ2-2	-	CASSVDPARTYTGELFF	TGTGCCAGCAGCGTAGATCCCGCCAGAACCTACACCGGGGAGCTGTTTTTT
TRBV5-6	-	TRBJ1-3	TRBD1	CASSQGTGANTIYF	TGTGCCAGCAGCCAGGGGACAGGGGCAAACACCATATATTTT
TRBV18	once	TRBJ2-3	TRBD2	CASSPGLAGDTQYF	TGTGCCAGCTCACCAGGGCTAGCGGGAGATACGCAGTATTTT
TRBV27	-	TRBJ2-3	TRBD1	CASSLQGNTQYF	TGTGCCAGCAGTCTACAGGGGAATACGCAGTATTTT
TRBV27	-	TRBJ1-3	-	CASSLSSGLGSGNTIYF	TGTGCCAGCAGTTTATCTTCAGGCCTGGGCTCTGGAAACACCATATATTTT
TRBV9	-	TRBJ2-7	TRBD1	CASSTHRGPDEQYF	TGTGCCAGCAGCACCCACAGGGGGCCGGACGAGCAGTACTTC
TRBV6-5	-	TRBJ1-5	-	CASSSEGKGNQPQHF	TGTGCCAGCAGTTCAGAGGGAAAAGGTAATCAGCCCCAGCATTTT
TRBV11-3	-	TRBJ2-1	TRBD2	CASSPRTSEDEQFF	TGTGCCAGCAGCCCGCGGACTAGCGAGGATGAGCAGTTCTTC
TRBV2	-	TRBJ1-6	-	CASSGSGRNSPLHF	TGTGCCAGCAGTGGCTCGGGTAGGAATTCACCCCTCCACTTT
TRBV7-9	-	TRBJ2-7	TRBD2	CASSLGTSGIITYEQYF	TGTGCCAGCAGCTTAGGGACTAGCGGCATTATAACCTACGAGCAGTACTTC
TRBV30	few	TRBJ1-4	-	CAWHLGGVYEKLFF	TGTGCCTGGCACCTTGGGGGGGTTTATGAAAAACTGTTTTTT